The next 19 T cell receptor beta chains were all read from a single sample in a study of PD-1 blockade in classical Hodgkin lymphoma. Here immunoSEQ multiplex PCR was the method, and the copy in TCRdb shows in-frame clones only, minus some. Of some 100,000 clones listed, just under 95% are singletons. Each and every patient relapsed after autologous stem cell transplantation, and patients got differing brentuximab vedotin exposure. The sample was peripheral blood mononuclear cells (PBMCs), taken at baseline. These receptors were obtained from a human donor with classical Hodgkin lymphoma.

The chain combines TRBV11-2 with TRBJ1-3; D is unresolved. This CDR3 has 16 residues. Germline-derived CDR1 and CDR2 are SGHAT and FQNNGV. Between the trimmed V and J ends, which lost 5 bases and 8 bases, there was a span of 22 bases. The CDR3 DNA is TGTGCCAGCAGCCACCCACCGGGGTTAGGCGGTCACACCATATATTTT. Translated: CASSHPPGLGGHTIYF.

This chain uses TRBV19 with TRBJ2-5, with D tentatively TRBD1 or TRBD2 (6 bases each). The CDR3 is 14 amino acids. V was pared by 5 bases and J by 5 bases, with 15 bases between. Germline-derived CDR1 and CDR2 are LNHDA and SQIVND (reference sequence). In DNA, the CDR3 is TGTGCCAGTAGTGCCCTCGGGGGCGGGGAGACCCAGTACTTC. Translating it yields CASSALGGGETQYF.

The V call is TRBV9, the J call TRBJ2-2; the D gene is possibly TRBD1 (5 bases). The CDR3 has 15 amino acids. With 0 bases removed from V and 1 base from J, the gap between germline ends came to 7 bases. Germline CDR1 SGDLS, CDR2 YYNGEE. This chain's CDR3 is CASSVVGLNTGELFF. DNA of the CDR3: TGTGCCAGCAGCGTAGTGGGGCTGAACACCGGGGAGCTGTTTTTT.

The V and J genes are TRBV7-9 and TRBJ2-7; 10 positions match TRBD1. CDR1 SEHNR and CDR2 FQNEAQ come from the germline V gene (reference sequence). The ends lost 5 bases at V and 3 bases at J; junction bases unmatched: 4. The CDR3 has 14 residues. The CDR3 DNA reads TGTGCCAGCAGCCACCGGGACAGGGGCTACGAGCAGTACTTC. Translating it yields CASSHRDRGYEQYF.

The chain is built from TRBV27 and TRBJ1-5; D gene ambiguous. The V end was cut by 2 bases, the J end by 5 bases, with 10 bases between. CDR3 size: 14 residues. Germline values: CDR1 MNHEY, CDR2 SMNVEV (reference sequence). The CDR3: CASSLSSMYQPQHF. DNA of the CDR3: TGTGCCAGCAGTTTAAGTTCCATGTATCAGCCCCAGCATTTT.

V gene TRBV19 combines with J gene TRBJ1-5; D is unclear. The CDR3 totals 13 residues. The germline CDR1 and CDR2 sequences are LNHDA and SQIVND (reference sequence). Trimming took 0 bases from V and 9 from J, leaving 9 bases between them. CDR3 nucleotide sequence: TGTGCCAGTAGTATAGACCTGTATCGGCCCCAGCATTTT. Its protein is CASSIDLYRPQHF.

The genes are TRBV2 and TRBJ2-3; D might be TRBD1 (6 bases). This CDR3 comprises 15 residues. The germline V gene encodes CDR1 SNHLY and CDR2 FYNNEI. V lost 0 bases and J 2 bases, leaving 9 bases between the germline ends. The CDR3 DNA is TGTGCCAGCAGTGAAGCGCAGGGGTTCACAGATACGCAGTATTTT. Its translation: CASSEAQGFTDTQYF.

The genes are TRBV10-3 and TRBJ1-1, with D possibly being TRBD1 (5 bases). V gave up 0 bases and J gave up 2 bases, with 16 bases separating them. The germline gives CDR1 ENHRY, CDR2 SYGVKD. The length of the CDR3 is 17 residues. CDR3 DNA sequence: TGTGCCATCAGTGAGTCCCTCCATTTCAGGGCTAACACTGAAGCTTTCTTT. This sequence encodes CAISESLHFRANTEAFF.

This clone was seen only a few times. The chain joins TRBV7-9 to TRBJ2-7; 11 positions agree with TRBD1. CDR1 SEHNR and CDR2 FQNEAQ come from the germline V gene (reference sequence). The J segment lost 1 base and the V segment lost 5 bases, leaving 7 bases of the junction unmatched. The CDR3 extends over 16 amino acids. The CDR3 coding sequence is TGTGCCAGCAGCCAACCGGGACAGGGGGTTTCCTACGAGCAGTACTTC. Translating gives CASSQPGQGVSYEQYF.

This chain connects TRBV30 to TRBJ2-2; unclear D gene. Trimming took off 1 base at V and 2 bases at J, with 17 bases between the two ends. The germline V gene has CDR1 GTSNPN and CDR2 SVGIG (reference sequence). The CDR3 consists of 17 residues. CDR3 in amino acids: CAWSAEFGGPNTGELFF. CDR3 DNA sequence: TGTGCCTGGAGTGCTGAATTTGGCGGCCCTAACACCGGGGAGCTGTTTTTT.

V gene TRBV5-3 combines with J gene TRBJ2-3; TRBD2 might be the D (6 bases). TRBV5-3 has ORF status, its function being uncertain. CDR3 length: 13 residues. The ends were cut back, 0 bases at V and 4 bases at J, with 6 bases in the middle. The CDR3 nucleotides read TGTGCCAGAAGCTTGGCGGGAGCAGATACGCAGTATTTT. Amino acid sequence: CARSLAGADTQYF.

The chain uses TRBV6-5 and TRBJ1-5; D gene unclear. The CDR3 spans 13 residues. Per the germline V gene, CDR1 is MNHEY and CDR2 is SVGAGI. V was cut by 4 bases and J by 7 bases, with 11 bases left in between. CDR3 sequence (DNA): TGTGCCAGCAGTTCCCGCGTGACGCAGCCCCAGCATTTT. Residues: CASSSRVTQPQHF.

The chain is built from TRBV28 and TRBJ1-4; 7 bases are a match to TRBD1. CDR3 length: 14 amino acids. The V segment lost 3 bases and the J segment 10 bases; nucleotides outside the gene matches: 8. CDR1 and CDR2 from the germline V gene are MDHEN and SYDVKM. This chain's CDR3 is CASSLPTGRGKLFF. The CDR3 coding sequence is TGTGCCAGCAGTTTGCCGACAGGGCGGGGAAAACTGTTTTTT.

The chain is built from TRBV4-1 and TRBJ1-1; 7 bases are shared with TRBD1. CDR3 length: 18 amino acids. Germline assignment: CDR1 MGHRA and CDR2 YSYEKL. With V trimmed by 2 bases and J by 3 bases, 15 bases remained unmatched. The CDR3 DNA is TGCGCCAGCAGCCAACGAACCCGGGGACAGACCCTAGACACTGAAGCTTTCTTT. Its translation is CASSQRTRGQTLDTEAFF.

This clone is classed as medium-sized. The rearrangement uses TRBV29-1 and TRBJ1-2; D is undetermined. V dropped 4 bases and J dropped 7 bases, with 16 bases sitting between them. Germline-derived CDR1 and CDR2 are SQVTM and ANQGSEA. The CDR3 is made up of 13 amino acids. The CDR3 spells CSVVEGGSGGYTF. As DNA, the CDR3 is TGCAGCGTTGTCGAGGGAGGCTCGGGTGGCTACACCTTC.

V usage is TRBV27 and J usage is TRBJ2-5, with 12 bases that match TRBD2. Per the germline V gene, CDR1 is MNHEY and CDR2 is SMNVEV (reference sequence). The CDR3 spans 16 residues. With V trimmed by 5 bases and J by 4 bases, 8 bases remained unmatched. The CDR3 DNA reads TGTGCCAGCAGTCCGCGGCTAGCGGGAGGGGGAGAGACCCAGTACTTC. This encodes CASSPRLAGGGETQYF.

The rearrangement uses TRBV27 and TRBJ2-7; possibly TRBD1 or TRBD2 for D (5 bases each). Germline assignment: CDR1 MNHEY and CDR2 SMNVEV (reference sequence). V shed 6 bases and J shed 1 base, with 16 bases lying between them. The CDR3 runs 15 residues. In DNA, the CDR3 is TGTGCCAGCAGAGGAGTCGGGGCAGAGTCCTACGAGCAGTACTTC. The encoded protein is CASRGVGAESYEQYF.

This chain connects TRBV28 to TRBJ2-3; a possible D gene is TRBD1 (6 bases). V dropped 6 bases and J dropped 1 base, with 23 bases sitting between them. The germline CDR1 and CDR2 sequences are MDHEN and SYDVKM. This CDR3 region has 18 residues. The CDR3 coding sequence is TGTGCCAGCAGGCTTCGACAGGCGCCCCCCCCTCGCACAGATACGCAGTATTTT. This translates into CASRLRQAPPPRTDTQYF.

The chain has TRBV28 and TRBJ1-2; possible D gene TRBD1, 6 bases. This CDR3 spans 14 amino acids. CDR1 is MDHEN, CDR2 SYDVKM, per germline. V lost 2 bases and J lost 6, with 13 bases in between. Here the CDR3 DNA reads TGTGCCAGCAGTTTACCCGGGGGCGCGAATGGCTACACCTTC. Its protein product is CASSLPGGANGYTF.